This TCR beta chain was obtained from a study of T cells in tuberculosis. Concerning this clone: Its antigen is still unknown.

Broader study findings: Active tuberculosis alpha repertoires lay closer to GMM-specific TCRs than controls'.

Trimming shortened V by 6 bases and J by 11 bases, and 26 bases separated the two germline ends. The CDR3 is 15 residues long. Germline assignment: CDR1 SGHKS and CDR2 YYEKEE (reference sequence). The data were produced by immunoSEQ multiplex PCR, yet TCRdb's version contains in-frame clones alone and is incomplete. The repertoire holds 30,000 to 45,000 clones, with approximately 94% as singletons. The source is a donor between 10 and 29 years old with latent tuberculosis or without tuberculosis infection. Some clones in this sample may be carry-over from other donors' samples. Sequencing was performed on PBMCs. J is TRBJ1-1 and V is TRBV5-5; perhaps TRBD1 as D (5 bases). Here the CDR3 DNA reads TGTGCCAGCACCCCGGAGGGGATACTGAACACTAGGGCTTTCTTT. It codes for CASTPEGILNTRAFF.